These 14 T cell receptor beta chains were all obtained from the same sample, sequenced in a study of T-cell reconstitution after alpha-beta-depleted transplantation in children. Unique molecular identifiers were incorporated when the TCRbeta library was constructed. Each CDR3 protein gets one entry after TCRdb re-called the PCR reads with MiXCR. This table holds 800,000 to 1,000,000 distinct CDR3 sequences, roughly 29% found once. Sequenced here: PBMCs, mostly from graft donor cells, sampled 360 days after TCRalphabeta/CD19-depleted stem cell transplant. Receptor source: a boy less than two years old who had a stem cell transplant for SCID, so the T cells may come from the graft donor.

The sample holds a few counts of this clonotype. This chain joins TRBV28 and TRBJ1-2, with D perhaps TRBD1 (6 bases). V was clipped by 1 base and J by 8 bases, with 17 bases between them. The CDR3 runs to 15 residues. Germline V gene lookup returns CDR1 MDHEN and CDR2 SYDVKM. The CDR3 here is CASSLSVPGAGGYTF. The CDR3 coding sequence is TGTGCCAGCAGTTTATCGGTACCAGGGGCTGGGGGCTACACCTTC.

The chain carries TRBV2 and TRBJ2-3; the match to TRBD2 covers 11 bases. This CDR3 spans 17 amino acids. V shed 5 bases, J shed 1 base, and the junction held 8 bases outside the gene matches. Germline CDR1 reads SNHLY; CDR2 reads FYNNEI. The CDR3 nucleotides are TGTGCCAGCAGTTTTTCCCTACTAGCGGGGGGCACAGATACGCAGTATTTT. This translates into CASSFSLLAGGTDTQYF.

In this sample, this clonotype turned up a few times. This chain joins TRBV27 and TRBJ2-1; the match to TRBD2 covers 8 bases. The V gene end was trimmed by 8 bases and the J gene end by 0 bases; junction bases not matched to a gene: 6. This CDR3 is built from 15 residues. Germline-derived CDR1 and CDR2 are MNHEY and SMNVEV (reference sequence). The DNA for the CDR3 is TGTGCCAGCCGCGGGGGGACCAACTCCTACAATGAGCAGTTCTTC. Protein: CASRGGTNSYNEQFF.

The CDR3 DNA reads TGTGCCAGCAGCCAATACCTAGCGCGCACAGATACGCAGTATTTT. As protein: CASSQYLARTDTQYF. This chain links TRBV3-1 with TRBJ2-3, with D possibly TRBD2 on 6 matching bases. The V end lost 2 bases, the J end lost 1 base, and 10 bases lay between the germline ends. The CDR3 has 15 residues. Germline loops: CDR1 LGHDT, CDR2 YNNKEL (reference sequence).

The chain is built from TRBV6-1 and TRBJ1-2, with D possibly being TRBD1 (5 bases). Germline V gives CDR1 MNHNS, CDR2 SASEGT. Between the trimmed V and J ends, which lost 6 bases and 4 bases, there was a span of 15 bases. This CDR3 is built from 14 residues. The CDR3 DNA reads TGTGCCAGCAGCCGCCAGGGTACCTTCTATGGCTACACCTTC. Encoded protein: CASSRQGTFYGYTF.

This clonotype was seen a handful of times. CDR3 nucleotides: TGTGCCAGCAGCAGGCGCGGGGTCTATAGCTCCTACAATGAGCAGTTCTTC. It yields the protein CASSRRGVYSSYNEQFF. The gene calls are TRBV9 and TRBJ2-1, with TRBD2 as a possible D gene (6 bases). Trimming took 4 bases from V and 0 from J, leaving 17 bases between them. This CDR3 is built from 17 residues. From germline, CDR1 is SGDLS and CDR2 YYNGEE.

This clonotype turned up a few times. This chain uses TRBV5-5 with TRBJ2-5; 11 bases match TRBD2. After removal of 2 bases from V and 5 bases from J, the junction contained 8 bases not matched to a gene. The CDR3 has 16 residues. Germline lookup yields CDR1 SGHKS and CDR2 YYEKEE (reference sequence). CDR3 region: CASSFIAIAGGETQYF. Here the CDR3 DNA reads TGTGCCAGCAGCTTTATTGCAATAGCGGGGGGGGAGACCCAGTACTTC. Looking up the rest from reference TRBV5-5 and TRBJ2-5 gives the full variable domain: DAGVTQSPTHLIKTRGQQVTLRCSPISGHKSVSWYQQVLGQGPQFIFQYYEKEERGRGNFPDRFSARQFPNYSSELNVNALLLGDSALYLCASSFIAIAGGETQYFGPGTRLLVL.

This clonotype was found many times. The chain combines TRBV6-5 with TRBJ2-5; D unclear. The germline V and J ends were trimmed by 0 bases and 2 bases, with 10 bases remaining between them. The germline gives CDR1 MNHEY, CDR2 SVGAGI. The CDR3 is 15 residues long. Here the CDR3 DNA reads TGTGCCAGCAGTTACTCGACGGGCGGACAAGAGACCCAGTACTTC. It specifies CASSYSTGGQETQYF.

The chain joins TRBV5-1 to TRBJ2-7; 11 nucleotides line up with TRBD2. After removal of 0 bases from V and 1 base from J, the junction contained 15 bases not matched to a gene. The CDR3 runs to 20 residues. Germline CDR1 SGHRS, CDR2 YFSETQ. CDR3 DNA sequence: TGCGCCAGCAGCTTGGTATCGACTAGCGGGGCCTCCCGTATTTCCTACGAGCAGTACTTC. Its translation: CASSLVSTSGASRISYEQYF.

This clonotype came up a few times. This sequence joins TRBV9 and TRBJ2-7; D may correspond to TRBD1 or TRBD2 (5 bases each). CDR1 and CDR2 (germline): SGDLS, YYNGEE. Trimming pared 3 bases from V and 3 bases from J, leaving 10 bases between. The CDR3 is 13 amino acids. In nucleotides, the CDR3 is TGTGCCAGCAGCGGAGGGGCCGACTACGAGCAGTACTTC. As protein: CASSGGADYEQYF. The whole variable domain, filled in from reference TRBV9 and TRBJ2-7, reads DSGVTQTPKHLITATGQRVTLRCSPRSGDLSVYWYQQSLDQGLQFLIQYYNGEERAKGNILERFSAQQFPDLHSELNLSSLELGDSALYFCASSGGADYEQYFGPGTRLTVT.

The chain is built from TRBV12-3 or TRBV12-4 and TRBJ1-1; D is ambiguous. CDR3 size: 12 residues. V was cut by 2 bases and J by 7 bases, with 8 bases left in between. The CDR3 region has the DNA TGTGCCAGCAGTTTATCGCCAGGTGAAGCTTTCTTT. Its translation: CASSLSPGEAFF.

This chain links TRBV6-2 or TRBV6-3 with TRBJ2-1, with no clear D. This CDR3 has 14 residues. V gave up 2 bases and J gave up 2 bases, with 7 bases separating them. Looked up from germline, CDR1 is MNHEY and CDR2 is SVGEGT. The CDR3 here is CASSYGSPYNEQFF. The DNA for the CDR3 is TGTGCCAGCAGTTACGGCAGCCCCTACAATGAGCAGTTCTTC.

The chain joins TRBV3-1 to TRBJ1-1, with D tentatively TRBD1 (6 bases). V gave up 7 bases and J gave up 4 bases, with 16 bases separating them. The CDR3 covers 14 residues. Germline CDR1 is LGHDT and CDR2 is YNNKEL (reference sequence). The CDR3 nucleotides are TGTGCCAGCAACCGAGGGGGAGGGGGCACTGAAGCTTTCTTT. Translated: CASNRGGGGTEAFF. Based on the CDR3 plus reference TRBV3-1 and TRBJ1-1, the full variable domain is DTAVSQTPKYLVTQMGNDKSIKCEQNLGHDTMYWYKQDSKKFLKIMFSYNNKELIINETVPNRFSPKSPDKAHLNLHINSLELGDSAVYFCASNRGGGGTEAFFGQGTRLTVV.

V usage is TRBV7-9 and J usage is TRBJ2-5; D gene ambiguous. The CDR3 runs 15 residues. In germline, CDR1 is SEHNR, CDR2 FQNEAQ (reference sequence). The V end lost 1 base, the J end lost 2 bases, and 11 bases lay between the germline ends. CDR3 nucleotide sequence: TGTGCCAGCAGCTTAGATGTCAGAACACAAGAGACCCAGTACTTC. Translating gives CASSLDVRTQETQYF.